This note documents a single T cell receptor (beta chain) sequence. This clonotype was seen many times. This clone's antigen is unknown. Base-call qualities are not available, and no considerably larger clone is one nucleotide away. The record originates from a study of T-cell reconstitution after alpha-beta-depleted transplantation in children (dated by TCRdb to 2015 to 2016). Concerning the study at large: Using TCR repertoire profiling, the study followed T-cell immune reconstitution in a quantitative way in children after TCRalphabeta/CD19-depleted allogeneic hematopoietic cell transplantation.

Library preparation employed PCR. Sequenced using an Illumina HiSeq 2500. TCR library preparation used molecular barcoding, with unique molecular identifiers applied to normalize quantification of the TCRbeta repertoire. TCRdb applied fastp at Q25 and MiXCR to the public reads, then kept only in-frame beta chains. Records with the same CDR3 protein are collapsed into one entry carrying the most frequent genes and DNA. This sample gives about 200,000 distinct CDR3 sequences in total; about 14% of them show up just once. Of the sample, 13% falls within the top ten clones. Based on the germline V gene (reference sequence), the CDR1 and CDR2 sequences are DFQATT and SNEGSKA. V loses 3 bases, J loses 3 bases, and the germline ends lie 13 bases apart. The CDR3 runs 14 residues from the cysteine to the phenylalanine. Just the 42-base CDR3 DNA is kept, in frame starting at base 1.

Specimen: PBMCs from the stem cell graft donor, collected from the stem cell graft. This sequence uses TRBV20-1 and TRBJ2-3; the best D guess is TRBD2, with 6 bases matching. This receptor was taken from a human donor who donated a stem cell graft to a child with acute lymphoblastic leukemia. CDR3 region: CSASGGSPTDTQYF. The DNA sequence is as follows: TGCAGTGCTAGTGGGGGGTCACCGACAGATACGCAGTATTTT.